The sequence of this TCR beta chain was determined in a study of T cells in Graves' hyperthyroidism and ophthalmopathy. Patients were excluded for uncontrolled infection, other autoimmune disease, pregnancy or lactation. TCR beta CDR3 region amplification was performed from RNA transcripts. TCR CDR3 regions were first amplified by RT-PCR with HTBI primers. One entry per CDR3 protein, called by TCRdb with MiXCR from the multiplex PCR reads. Of a few hundred thousand distinct CDR3 sequences in the sample, more than 12% are singletons; the top ten hold approximately 29%. Losses at the gene ends were 1 base for V and 7 bases for J; bases not matched to a gene: 7. This CDR3 spans 16 amino acids. Germline values: CDR1 MDHEN, CDR2 SYDVKM. At least ten counts were recorded for this clonotype.

This receptor was taken from a woman under 40 with Graves' hyperthyroidism. The sequenced sample was blood. V usage is TRBV28 and J usage is TRBJ2-7; 13 positions agree with TRBD2. CDR3 in DNA: TGTGCCAGCAGTTTATACAGACTAGCGGGAGGTGATGAGCAGTACTTC. Protein sequence: CASSLYRLAGGDEQYF.